A selection of T cell receptor beta chains follows, all from one sample in a study of shared clonotypes between healthy human individuals. Profiling relied on immunoSEQ multiplex PCR, and the TCRdb table lists in-frame clones only, not all of them. The profile covers a few hundred thousand clones, with roughly 95% appearing a single time and roughly 0.1% taken by the ten largest. Sequencing input: naive CD8+ T cells sorted from blood. Every receptor here comes from a woman aged 30 to 39 in good health. The conserved cysteine and the conserved F or W are not part of the CDR3 here. Clone sizes are given selectively: once, few, many, or a class where the clone is expanded.

>12|TRBJ2-7|few|TRBV9
ASSVGEQTYEQY
>13|TRBJ2-7|once|TRBV4-1
ASSQRQVEVGEQY
>14|TRBJ2-1|.|TRBV15
ATSTPSGRAYNEQF
>17|TRBJ1-2|.|TRBV11-2
ASSSLSPGQPPSNYGYT
>15|TRBJ2-1|.|TRBV11-2
ASSLDSSTKYYNEQF
>16|TRBJ2-7|.|TRBV27
ASGSPPGLAGDYYEQY
>11|TRBJ2-1|once|TRBV5-6
ASIGGGYNEQF
>13|TRBJ2-3|once|TRBV5-1
ASSSSGYSTDTQY
>10|TRBJ1-1|.|TRBV28
ASSFGQGFAF
>12|TRBJ2-1|.|TRBV9
ASSVEGEGQEQF
>12|TRBJ1-4|.|TRBV7-9
ASSSGLFNEKLF
>11|TRBJ1-1|.|TRBV7-9
ASSPQGNTEAF
>11|TRBJ2-7|.|TRBV7-9
ASSLEGRPEQY
>15|TRBJ2-5|.|TRBV5-4
ASSPGLAGVRAETQY